These 3 T cell receptor beta chains came from one sample sequenced in a study of spatial heterogeneity in lung cancer. Time point meaning: blood at routine non-recurrence follow-up after resection. Unsorted samples of tumor, nontumor lung or frozen PBMC had their whole RNA sequenced. TCRdb fed the 5' RACE reads into MiXCR, producing one record per CDR3 protein. The sample holds fewer than 55,000 distinct CDR3 sequences, 6% to 8.5% seen once. This specimen was PBMCs, taken at follow-up. These receptors originate from a female donor with early-stage non-small cell lung cancer.

CDR3 loop: CASSQPGNSGNTIYF. The CDR3, as DNA: TGTGCCAGCAGCCAACCAGGAAACTCTGGAAACACCATATATTTT. The chain is built from TRBV3-1 and TRBJ1-3; D call uncertain. Trimming took 2 bases from V and 0 from J, leaving 8 bases between them. CDR3 length: 15 amino acids. Germline V lookup: CDR1 LGHDT, CDR2 YNNKEL (reference sequence).

This clonotype appeared many times. The rearrangement uses TRBV7-9 and TRBJ1-2, with no clear D. Trimming shortened V by 1 base and J by 0 bases, and 6 bases separated the two germline ends. The CDR3 spans 14 residues. Germline assignment: CDR1 SEHNR and CDR2 FQNEAQ (reference sequence). CDR3 protein: CASSLVGANYGYTF. Here the CDR3 DNA reads TGTGCCAGCAGCTTAGTTGGAGCTAACTATGGCTACACCTTC.

This clonotype was seen only a few times. One end of the junction does not line up with germline, which may come from a read error. The chain has TRBV2 and TRBJ1-4; D unresolved. In germline, CDR1 is SNHLY, CDR2 FYNNEI. There are 15 residues in the CDR3. CDR3 nucleotide sequence: TGTGCCAGCAATCCGGCGGTCACAACTAATGAAAATCTGTTTTTT. Protein sequence: CASNPAVTTNENLFF.